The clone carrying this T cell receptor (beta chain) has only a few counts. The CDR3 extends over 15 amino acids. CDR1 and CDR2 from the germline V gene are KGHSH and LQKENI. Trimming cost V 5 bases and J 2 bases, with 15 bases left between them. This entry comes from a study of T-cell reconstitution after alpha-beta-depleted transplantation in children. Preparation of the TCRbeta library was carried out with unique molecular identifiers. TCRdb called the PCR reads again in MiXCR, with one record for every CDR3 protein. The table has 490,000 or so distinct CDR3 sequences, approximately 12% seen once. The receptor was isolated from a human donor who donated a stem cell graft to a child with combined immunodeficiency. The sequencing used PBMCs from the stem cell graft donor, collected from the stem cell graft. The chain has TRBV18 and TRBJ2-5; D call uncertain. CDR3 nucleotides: TGTGCCAGCTCAAGTGGTGTTGGATCACAAGAGACCCAGTACTTC. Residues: CASSSGVGSQETQYF.